A selection of T cell receptor beta chains follows, all from one sample in a study of T-cell reconstitution after alpha-beta-depleted transplantation in children. Using its own MiXCR run on the PCR reads, TCRdb lists one record per CDR3 protein. Among approximately 400,000 distinct CDR3 sequences listed, around 15% were seen once. The sample here was PBMCs, mostly from graft donor cells, taken 360 days after TCRalphabeta/CD19-depleted stem cell transplant. These receptors were collected from a boy under two years old who had a stem cell transplant for Wiskott-Aldrich syndrome, so the T cells may come from the graft donor. Each CDR3 is given with its conserved first and last residue. A D gene is named only where the DNA matches it firmly. Part of the rows lack a size; the others show once, few, many or a class for expanded clones.

abundance,j_gene,v_gene,d_gene,CDR3nt,CDR3aa
few,TRBJ2-5,TRBV20-1,TRBD2,TGCAGTGCTAGGCGGGGACTAGCGTTGGAGACCCAGTACTTC,CSARRGLALETQYF
.,TRBJ2-1,TRBV20-1,.,TGCAGTGCTAGAGATGGCAGGGAGAAGAATGAGCAGTTCTTC,CSARDGREKNEQFF
few,TRBJ2-1,TRBV24-1,TRBD2,TGTGCCACCAGTGGAGCTAGCGGGAAACAGAATGAGCAGTTCTTC,CATSGASGKQNEQFF
.,TRBJ2-1,TRBV27,TRBD2,TGTGCCAGCAGTTTATGGGCTAGCGGAAACAATGAGCAGTTCTTC,CASSLWASGNNEQFF
.,TRBJ2-5,TRBV20-1,TRBD2,TGCAGTGCTCCTAAGCTAGCGGCCCAAGAGACCCAGTACTTC,CSAPKLAAQETQYF
.,TRBJ2-7,TRBV11-2,.,TGTGCCAGCAGCACCACTACCCCCCTCGGGCGATACGAGCAGTACTTC,CASSTTTPLGRYEQYF
.,TRBJ2-5,TRBV9,TRBD1,TGTGCCAGCAGCTTTAAGACAGGGCACCCCGAGACCCAGTACTTC,CASSFKTGHPETQYF
.,TRBJ2-5,TRBV3-1,TRBD2,TGTGCCAGCGGCGGGGGGGGCCCCGGGGCCCAGTACTTC,CASGGGGPGAQYF
.,TRBJ2-7,TRBV29-1,TRBD2,TGCAGTGCAAGCGGGGCCTTTTCCTACGAGCAGTACTTC,CSASGAFSYEQYF
few,TRBJ2-7,TRBV20-1,.,TGCAGTGCTAGGTGGCAGGGGGGAAACGAGCAGTACTTC,CSARWQGGNEQYF
many,TRBJ2-7,TRBV20-1,TRBD2,TGCAGTGCTAGAGACGGACTAGCGGGAGATCGGGAGCAGTACTTC,CSARDGLAGDREQYF
.,TRBJ2-1,TRBV5-1,TRBD1,TGCGCCAGCAGCCTGGGACAGCCCGTCTACAATGAGCAGTTCTTC,CASSLGQPVYNEQFF
few,TRBJ1-1,TRBV12-5,.,TGTGCTAGTGGTTTGGTTCGTGTGAACGACTACACTGAAGCTTTCTTT,CASGLVRVNDYTEAFF
.,TRBJ2-4,TRBV5-1,.,TGCGCCAGCAGCACCGTTATGGCAGGGGCAAACATTCAGTACTTC,CASSTVMAGANIQYF
.,TRBJ2-7,TRBV12-3/TRBV12-4,.,TGTGCCAGCAGCCCCGATGGGGTAAAAGGATACGAGCAGTACTTC,CASSPDGVKGYEQYF
.,TRBJ1-6,TRBV29-1,.,TGCAGCGTTCCGGGATTAGCCTATAATTCACCCCTCCACTTT,CSVPGLAYNSPLHF
few,TRBJ2-4,TRBV12-3/TRBV12-4,TRBD2,TGTGCCAGCAGCCGGAGCGGGAGCCACATTCAGTACTTC,CASSRSGSHIQYF
few,TRBJ2-1,TRBV5-1,.,TGCGCCAGCAGCTTGGTGGAGAGTTACAATGAGCAGTTCTTC,CASSLVESYNEQFF
.,TRBJ2-1,TRBV12-3/TRBV12-4,TRBD1,TGTGCCAGCAGTCTCCGGACAGGGACGCATGAGCAGTTCTTC,CASSLRTGTHEQFF
.,TRBJ2-2,TRBV3-1,TRBD2,TGTGCCAGCAGCCAAGAGGAATTCGGGAGGCACACCGGGGAGCTGTTTTTT,CASSQEEFGRHTGELFF
.,TRBJ2-3,TRBV24-1,.,TGTGCCACCAGTCCGAGTGTAGGCACAGATACGCAGTATTTT,CATSPSVGTDTQYF
few,TRBJ1-1,TRBV7-2,.,TGTGCCAGCAGCTTACACGGACGGACTATGAACACTGAAGCTTTCTTT,CASSLHGRTMNTEAFF
few,TRBJ2-1,TRBV7-9,TRBD2,TGTGCCAGCACGGGACTAGCGTCTTACAATGAGCAGTTCTTC,CASTGLASYNEQFF
few,TRBJ2-3,TRBV29-1,.,TGCAGCGTTGAGCGGACCGGGATGGGGATAACAGATACGCAGTATTTT,CSVERTGMGITDTQYF
.,TRBJ2-1,TRBV24-1,TRBD1,TGTGCCACCAGTGATCCTCGGACAGGGAATAAACAGTTCTTC,CATSDPRTGNKQFF
.,TRBJ2-3,TRBV7-2,TRBD2,TGTGCCAGCAGCTCCGACGCGGGGGCAGATACGCAGTATTTT,CASSSDAGADTQYF
few,TRBJ2-7,TRBV5-1,TRBD2,TGCGCCAGCAGCGTGGGACTAGCGGGATTGTACGAGCAGTACTTC,CASSVGLAGLYEQYF
few,TRBJ2-7,TRBV12-3/TRBV12-4,.,TGTGCCAGCAGAAAGGCTAGTCGCGACGAGCAGTACTTC,CASRKASRDEQYF
many,TRBJ1-4,TRBV7-9,TRBD1,TGTGCCAGCAGCTTCGGGGGACAGGGTAGGGAAAAACTGTTTTTT,CASSFGGQGREKLFF
few,TRBJ2-5,TRBV7-2,TRBD2,TGTGCCAGCAGCTCCGCCTCGAGCGGGGGGCACCGGGAGACCCAGTACTTC,CASSSASSGGHRETQYF
.,TRBJ2-3,TRBV27,.,TGTGCCAGCAGTTTATCCCTAACAGATACGCAGTATTTT,CASSLSLTDTQYF
few,TRBJ2-3,TRBV7-9,TRBD1,TGTGCCAGCAGCTTATCGGTCGGTCACAGGGGAGATACGCAGTATTTT,CASSLSVGHRGDTQYF
.,TRBJ2-3,TRBV6-1,.,TGTGCCAGCAGCCTCGACAGGCCCAGCACAGATACGCAGTATTTT,CASSLDRPSTDTQYF
.,TRBJ2-2,TRBV6-2/TRBV6-3,.,TGTGCCAGCAGTTTCCGGGACATCTACACCGGGGAGCTGTTTTTT,CASSFRDIYTGELFF
.,TRBJ2-1,TRBV6-2/TRBV6-3,.,TGTGCCAGCAGTTACCTAGGGGGGGACAATGAGCAGTTCTTC,CASSYLGGDNEQFF
few,TRBJ1-1,TRBV5-1,.,TGCGCCAGCAGCTTGTTCCCCCTGAGGACTGAAGCTTTCTTT,CASSLFPLRTEAFF
.,TRBJ2-2,TRBV4-1,TRBD1,TGCGCCAGCAGCCAAGGGGTCCCGGGACAGGGGTCCGGGGAGCTGTTTTTT,CASSQGVPGQGSGELFF
.,TRBJ2-3,TRBV2,TRBD2,TGTGCCTTCAGTTTTTATCAGCTCCTTAGCGGGAGGCGCACAGATACGCAGTATTTT,CAFSFYQLLSGRRTDTQYF